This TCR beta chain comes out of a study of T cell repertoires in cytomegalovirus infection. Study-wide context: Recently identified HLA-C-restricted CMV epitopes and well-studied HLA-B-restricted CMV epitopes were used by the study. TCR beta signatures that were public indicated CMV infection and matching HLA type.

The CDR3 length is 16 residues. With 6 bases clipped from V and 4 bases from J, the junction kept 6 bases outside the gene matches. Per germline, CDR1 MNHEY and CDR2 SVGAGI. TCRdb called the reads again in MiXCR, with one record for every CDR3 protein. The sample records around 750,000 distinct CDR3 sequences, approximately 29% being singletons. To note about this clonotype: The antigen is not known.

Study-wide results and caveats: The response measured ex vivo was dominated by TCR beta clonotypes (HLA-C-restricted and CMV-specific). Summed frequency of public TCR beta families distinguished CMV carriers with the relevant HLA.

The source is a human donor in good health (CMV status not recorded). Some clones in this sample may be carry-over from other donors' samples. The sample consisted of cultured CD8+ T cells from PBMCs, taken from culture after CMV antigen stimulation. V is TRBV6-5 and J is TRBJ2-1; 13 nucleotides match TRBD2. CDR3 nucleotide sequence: TGTGCCAGCAGCCCACTAGCGGGGGGGTTTTACAATGAGCAGTTCTTC. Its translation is CASSPLAGGFYNEQFF.